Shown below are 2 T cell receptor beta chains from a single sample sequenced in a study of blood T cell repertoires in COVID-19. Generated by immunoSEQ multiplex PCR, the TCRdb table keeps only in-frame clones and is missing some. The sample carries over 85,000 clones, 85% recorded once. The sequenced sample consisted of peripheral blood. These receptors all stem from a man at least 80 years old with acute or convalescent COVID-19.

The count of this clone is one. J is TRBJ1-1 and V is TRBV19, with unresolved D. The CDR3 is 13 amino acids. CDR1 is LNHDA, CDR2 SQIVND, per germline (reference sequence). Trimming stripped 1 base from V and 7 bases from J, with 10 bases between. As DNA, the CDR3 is TGTGCCAGTAGTATAGGAGGAGGTTATGAAGCTTTCTTT. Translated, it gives CASSIGGGYEAFF.

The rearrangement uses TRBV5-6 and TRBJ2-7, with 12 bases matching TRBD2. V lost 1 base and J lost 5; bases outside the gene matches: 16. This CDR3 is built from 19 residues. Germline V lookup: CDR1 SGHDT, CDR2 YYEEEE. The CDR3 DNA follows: TGTGCCAGCAGCTTGCGCCAGACTAGCGGGAGTTTTATTGCTCACGAGCAGTACTTC. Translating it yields CASSLRQTSGSFIAHEQYF.